These T cell receptor beta chains were read from a single sample in a study of regulatory T cells in long-lasting Graves disease. TCRdb re-called the multiplex PCR reads through MiXCR, storing one row per CDR3 protein. The repertoire consists of 300,000 to 400,000 distinct CDR3 sequences, with less than 20% occurring once and the leading ten covering 22%. The sequences come from peripheral blood mononuclear cells (PBMCs), collected at new diagnosis, from a patient treated with antithyroid drugs. The receptor source for this set is a female donor with Graves disease. Both conserved end residues are part of each CDR3. D genes are given only for firm matches. Clone size is shown for a subset of rows, as once, few, many or a class of expanded clone.

J	size	V	D	CDR3	DNA
TRBJ1-3	many	TRBV12-3/TRBV12-4	TRBD1	CASSFGITGGLKYGNTIYF	TGTGCCAGCAGTTTTGGGATAACAGGGGGCCTTAAGTATGGAAACACCATATATTTT
TRBJ2-2	many	TRBV2	TRBD2	CASSEDSGRAETGELFF	TGTGCCAGCAGTGAGGATAGCGGGAGGGCGGAGACCGGGGAGCTGTTTTTT
TRBJ1-2	many	TRBV10-1	NA	CASSERRENGYTF	TGCGCCAGCAGTGAGCGGAGAGAGAATGGCTACACCTTC
TRBJ1-2	NA	TRBV10-3	NA	CAISESLWKGYTF	TGTGCCATCAGTGAGTCTCTCTGGAAGGGCTACACCTTC
TRBJ1-1	many	TRBV28	NA	CASSLDTHKNTEAFF	TGTGCCAGCAGTTTAGACACCCACAAGAACACTGAAGCTTTCTTT
TRBJ1-5	few	TRBV7-9	TRBD1	CASVAGGVRSNQPQHF	TGTGCCAGCGTGGCAGGGGGCGTGAGAAGCAATCAGCCCCAGCATTTT
TRBJ1-3	few	TRBV7-9	NA	CASSYSGGGISGNTIYF	TGTGCCAGCAGCTACTCGGGAGGGGGTATTTCTGGAAACACCATATATTTT
TRBJ2-7	many	TRBV6-5	TRBD2	CASSYTSGSSYEQYF	TGTGCCAGCAGTTACACCAGCGGGAGCTCCTACGAGCAGTACTTC
TRBJ2-7	many	TRBV7-2	TRBD2	CASSLGGSHYEQYF	TGTGCCAGCAGCTTAGGCGGGAGCCACTACGAGCAGTACTTC
TRBJ2-1	NA	TRBV11-2	TRBD2	CASSLEASGRYNEQFF	TGTGCCAGCAGCTTAGAGGCTAGCGGGAGGTACAATGAGCAGTTCTTC
TRBJ1-5	many	TRBV12-3/TRBV12-4	NA	CASSPHRGGGQPQHF	TGTGCCAGCAGCCCCCACCGAGGCGGCGGTCAGCCCCAGCATTTT
TRBJ1-6	many	TRBV7-2	NA	CASSLWSDSPLHF	TGTGCCAGCAGCTTATGGTCGGACTCACCCCTCCACTTT
TRBJ1-5	many	TRBV28	NA	CASSPGLVPQHF	TGTGCCAGCAGCCCCGGTTTGGTGCCCCAGCATTTT
TRBJ1-1	many	TRBV12-3/TRBV12-4	NA	CASSLRSGSEAFF	TGTGCCAGCAGTTTACGGAGCGGGTCGGAAGCTTTCTTT
TRBJ2-1	many	TRBV19	TRBD2	CASSTIAGVYNEQFF	TGTGCCAGTAGTACCATAGCGGGAGTCTACAATGAGCAGTTCTTC
TRBJ1-2	many	TRBV4-1	TRBD1	CASSDHRGLGGYTF	TGCGCCAGCAGCGATCACAGGGGGCTAGGTGGCTACACCTTC
TRBJ1-5	many	TRBV6-1	NA	CASSESYNQPQHF	TGTGCCAGCAGTGAATCCTACAATCAGCCCCAGCATTTT
TRBJ1-4	NA	TRBV27	NA	CASSLWGGANEKLFF	TGTGCCAGCAGTTTATGGGGGGGGGCTAATGAAAAACTGTTTTTT
TRBJ1-5	few	TRBV19	TRBD1	CASSIGGQGGRPQHF	TGTGCCAGTAGTATAGGTGGACAGGGTGGACGGCCCCAGCATTTT
TRBJ1-6	few	TRBV30	NA	CAWSVLSQQIYNSPLHF	TGTGCCTGGAGTGTACTCAGCCAGCAGATCTATAATTCACCCCTCCACTTT
TRBJ2-1	few	TRBV2	TRBD2	CASSGNNEQFF	TGTGCCAGTAGCGGGAACAATGAGCAGTTCTTC
TRBJ2-2	few	TRBV29-1	NA	CSVEGEKGKVTGELFF	TGCAGCGTTGAAGGAGAGAAAGGAAAGGTCACCGGGGAGCTGTTTTTT
TRBJ2-5	few	TRBV7-6	NA	CASSLEGRGQETQYF	TGTGCCAGCAGCTTAGAGGGCAGGGGCCAAGAGACCCAGTACTTC
TRBJ1-1	NA	TRBV5-6	TRBD1	CASSLDYWGRAGGPNTEAFF	TGTGCCAGCAGCTTGGACTATTGGGGCCGGGCAGGGGGACCTAACACTGAAGCTTTCTTT
TRBJ2-5	many	TRBV4-1	TRBD2	CASSPGTTSQETQYF	TGCGCCAGCAGCCCCGGGACTACATCACAAGAGACCCAGTACTTC
TRBJ2-7	many	TRBV27	NA	CASSLWGEVDNEQYF	TGTGCCAGCAGTTTATGGGGGGAGGTGGACAACGAGCAGTACTTC
TRBJ1-1	NA	TRBV20-1	TRBD1	CSALWTGNTEAFF	TGCAGTGCGCTATGGACAGGGAACACTGAAGCTTTCTTT